This entry describes one T cell receptor (beta chain). The CDR3 is made up of 15 amino acids. Germline CDR1 is SGHDN and CDR2 is FVKESK. This specimen comes from a study of T cells expressing NK-cell markers. Across the whole study: The TCR beta repertoires were obtained from sorted CD3+CD56+NKG2C+, CD3+CD56+NKG2C- and CD3+CD56-NKG2C+ T cells.

TCRdb reprocessed the 5' RACE reads and stores each CDR3 protein as one record, lacking DNA. The listing records over 350,000 distinct CDR3 sequences. What was sequenced was blood T cells: a sorted CD56 or NKG2C T cell subset, CD4+ or CD8+ T cells, or bulk PBMC T cells (not recorded which). This clonotype was obtained from a woman between 45 and 65 years old in good health. The chain uses TRBV14 and TRBJ2-5; TCRdb outputs TRBD1, but without DNA this stays unchecked. This CDR3 reads CASSRQTGRQETQYF.